A selection of T cell receptor beta chains follows, all from one sample in a study of beta chain features in type 1 diabetes. Profiled with immunoSEQ multiplex PCR; TCRdb holds only in-frame clones, not every one. The table includes 330,000 or so clones, about 14% detected once. Sequencing input: central memory CD4+ T cells from blood. The origin of the receptors is a man aged 25-40 years in good health. Both conserved end residues are part of each CDR3. Fields, in order: D gene, clone size, J gene, V gene, CDR3 protein, CDR3 DNA. A D gene is named only where the DNA matches it firmly. Clone size is shown for a subset of rows, as once, few, many or a class of expanded clone.

- few TRBJ1-2 TRBV30 CAWSPGRTYYGYTF TGTGCCTGGAGCCCCGGACGGACATACTATGGCTACACCTTC
- - TRBJ2-1 TRBV7-7 CASSLAGSNEQFF TGTGCCAGCAGCTTAGCGGGCTCCAATGAGCAGTTCTTC
- few TRBJ1-1 TRBV29-1 CSVVPGATEAFF TGCAGCGTTGTGCCGGGCGCCACTGAAGCTTTCTTT
- few TRBJ2-7 TRBV25-1 CASSQDGAGVAYEQYF TGTGCCAGCAGCCAAGATGGGGCCGGGGTCGCATACGAGCAGTACTTC
TRBD1 - TRBJ1-2 TRBV19 CASRNIRDRGLNGLYGYTF TGTGCCAGTAGAAACATCCGGGACAGGGGGCTCAACGGTTTATATGGCTACACCTTC
- - TRBJ1-5 TRBV19 CASRTQGGSNQPQHF TGTGCCAGTAGAACTCAGGGTGGATCAAATCAGCCCCAGCATTTT
- - TRBJ2-1 TRBV29-1 CSVGYSANNEQFF TGCAGCGTTGGTTATAGCGCAAACAATGAGCAGTTCTTC
TRBD2 - TRBJ2-7 TRBV4-1 CASSQPTSGASYEQYF TGCGCCAGCAGCCAACCGACTAGCGGGGCCTCCTACGAGCAGTACTTC
TRBD1 - TRBJ1-1 TRBV7-8 CASSLRTGKAFF TGTGCCAGCAGCTTAAGGACAGGGAAGGCTTTCTTT
- few TRBJ2-5 TRBV21-1 CASSTTSGRAVGETQYF TGTGCCAGCAGCACAACTAGCGGGAGGGCCGTAGGAGAGACCCAGTACTTC
- - TRBJ2-3 TRBV5-4 CASSFQRADTQYF TGTGCCAGCAGCTTCCAGCGCGCAGATACGCAGTATTTT
TRBD1 few TRBJ1-2 TRBV25-1 CASSEGLRQGATYF TGTGCCAGCAGTGAAGGTTTAAGACAGGGGGCTACCTACTTC
TRBD1 - TRBJ1-1 TRBV7-9 CASSLVTGGHTEAFF TGTGCCAGCAGCTTAGTTACAGGGGGGCACACTGAAGCTTTCTTT
TRBD1 many TRBJ1-2 TRBV19 CASTPWGGQGDYGYTF TGTGCCAGTACCCCATGGGGGGGACAGGGTGACTATGGCTACACCTTC
TRBD1 - TRBJ1-2 TRBV2 CASRGDRDYGYTF TGTGCCAGCAGGGGGGACAGGGACTATGGCTACACCTTC
- - TRBJ1-3 TRBV5-1 CASSSQGSGNTIYF TGCGCCAGCAGCTCCCAGGGCTCTGGAAACACCATATATTTT
- few TRBJ2-3 TRBV7-2 CASSLVGIYQYF TGTGCCAGCAGCTTAGTTGGTATTTATCAGTATTTT
TRBD2 - TRBJ2-1 TRBV4-3 CASSRPLAGVKDEQFF TGCGCCAGCAGCCGTCCACTAGCGGGAGTTAAGGATGAGCAGTTCTTC
- - TRBJ1-2 TRBV2 CASGQLGDYGYTF TGTGCCAGCGGACAGTTGGGGGACTATGGCTACACCTTC
- few TRBJ2-2 TRBV15 CATAGGLNTGELFF TGTGCCACCGCCGGGGGATTGAACACCGGGGAGCTGTTTTTT